Listed below are T cell receptor beta chains from one sample, sequenced in a study of HIV-infected patients and healthy controls. TCRdb used MiXCR to reprocess the 5' RACE reads, holding one entry per CDR3 protein. The data contain 15,000 to 20,000 distinct CDR3 sequences, approximately 10% of them singletons. The source material was blood. The origin of the receptors is an adult in good health. The CDR3 runs from the conserved cysteine through the conserved F or W. A D gene is named only where the DNA matches it firmly. Expanded clones get a size class; other rows say once, few or many, or leave the size out.

clone_size: many; v_call: TRBV19; d_call: -; j_call: TRBJ1-5; cdr3_aa: CASSPRPTRGQPQHF; cdr3_nt: TGTGCCAGTAGTCCCCGTCCGACCAGGGGTCAGCCCCAGCATTTT
clone_size: few; v_call: TRBV29-1; d_call: -; j_call: TRBJ1-1; cdr3_aa: CSAMMGGGTEAFF; cdr3_nt: TGCAGCGCAATGATGGGAGGGGGCACTGAAGCTTTCTTT
clone_size: many; v_call: TRBV20-1; d_call: TRBD2; j_call: TRBJ2-3; cdr3_aa: CSASGTTSSTDTQYF; cdr3_nt: TGCAGTGCTAGCGGGACTACCTCTAGCACAGATACGCAGTATTTT
clone_size: few; v_call: TRBV5-1; d_call: -; j_call: TRBJ2-7; cdr3_aa: CASSFSGPPGEQYF; cdr3_nt: TGCGCCAGCAGCTTTTCCGGACCCCCCGGCGAGCAGTACTTC
clone_size: -; v_call: TRBV29-1; d_call: -; j_call: TRBJ2-3; cdr3_aa: CSVEKGWGADTQYF; cdr3_nt: TGCAGCGTTGAAAAGGGGTGGGGCGCAGATACGCAGTATTTT
clone_size: many; v_call: TRBV24-1; d_call: TRBD1; j_call: TRBJ2-3; cdr3_aa: CATSDLGTGADTQYF; cdr3_nt: TGTGCCACCAGTGATTTAGGCACAGGGGCGGATACGCAGTATTTT
clone_size: medium-sized; v_call: TRBV6-1; d_call: -; j_call: TRBJ2-3; cdr3_aa: CASSPRGGTDTQYF; cdr3_nt: TGTGCCAGCAGTCCTAGGGGTGGCACAGATACGCAGTATTTT
clone_size: medium-sized; v_call: TRBV20-1; d_call: -; j_call: TRBJ1-5; cdr3_aa: CSARGSGSNQPQHF; cdr3_nt: TGCAGTGCTAGGGGATCAGGCAGCAATCAGCCCCAGCATTTT
clone_size: many; v_call: TRBV4-1; d_call: -; j_call: TRBJ2-1; cdr3_aa: CASSQDLGKSEQFF; cdr3_nt: TGCGCCAGCAGCCAAGATCTGGGGAAGAGCGAGCAGTTCTTC
clone_size: few; v_call: TRBV10-3; d_call: -; j_call: TRBJ1-2; cdr3_aa: CATTSPSGVVSYGYTF; cdr3_nt: TGTGCCACGACTAGCCCTTCCGGGGTCGTAAGCTATGGCTACACCTTC
clone_size: many; v_call: TRBV24-1; d_call: -; j_call: TRBJ2-1; cdr3_aa: CATSDFLEQFF; cdr3_nt: TGTGCCACCAGTGATTTTCTGGAGCAGTTCTTC
clone_size: many; v_call: TRBV24-1; d_call: -; j_call: TRBJ2-7; cdr3_aa: CATKPDLSYEQYF; cdr3_nt: TGTGCCACCAAGCCAGATTTGAGCTACGAGCAGTACTTC
clone_size: many; v_call: TRBV10-2; d_call: TRBD2; j_call: TRBJ2-1; cdr3_aa: CASTSGGLNEQFF; cdr3_nt: TGCGCCAGCACTAGCGGGGGGCTCAATGAGCAGTTCTTC
clone_size: medium-sized; v_call: TRBV6-1; d_call: TRBD2; j_call: TRBJ2-1; cdr3_aa: CASRLAGGLSDEQFF; cdr3_nt: TGTGCCAGCAGGCTAGCGGGAGGACTTTCAGATGAGCAGTTCTTC
clone_size: many; v_call: TRBV4-1; d_call: TRBD2; j_call: TRBJ2-3; cdr3_aa: CASSQISGSADTQYF; cdr3_nt: TGCGCCAGCAGCCAAATTAGCGGGAGCGCAGATACGCAGTATTTT
clone_size: many; v_call: TRBV28; d_call: TRBD1; j_call: TRBJ1-5; cdr3_aa: CASRSRGQPQHF; cdr3_nt: TGTGCCAGCAGATCCAGGGGGCAGCCCCAGCATTTT
clone_size: many; v_call: TRBV5-1; d_call: TRBD1; j_call: TRBJ2-6; cdr3_aa: CASSDYRGLSGANVLTF; cdr3_nt: TGCGCCAGCAGCGATTACAGGGGGCTCTCTGGGGCCAACGTCCTGACTTTC
clone_size: many; v_call: TRBV27; d_call: TRBD2; j_call: TRBJ2-3; cdr3_aa: CASSFLAGEMGTQYF; cdr3_nt: TGTGCCAGCAGTTTTCTAGCGGGAGAAATGGGTACGCAGTATTTT
clone_size: many; v_call: TRBV10-3; d_call: TRBD1; j_call: TRBJ2-5; cdr3_aa: CATKTGIIGTQYF; cdr3_nt: TGTGCCACCAAGACAGGGATTATCGGGACCCAGTACTTC
clone_size: many; v_call: TRBV6-1; d_call: -; j_call: TRBJ1-5; cdr3_aa: CASAAYSNQPQHF; cdr3_nt: TGTGCCAGCGCAGCGTATAGCAATCAGCCCCAGCATTTT
clone_size: many; v_call: TRBV11-2; d_call: -; j_call: TRBJ2-2; cdr3_aa: CASSAGNTGELFF; cdr3_nt: TGTGCCAGCTCTGCCGGGAACACCGGGGAGCTGTTTTTT
clone_size: medium-sized; v_call: TRBV11-2; d_call: TRBD1; j_call: TRBJ1-1; cdr3_aa: CASSLDRLDTEAFF; cdr3_nt: TGTGCCAGCAGCTTGGACAGGTTGGACACTGAAGCTTTCTTT
clone_size: many; v_call: TRBV7-2; d_call: -; j_call: TRBJ2-5; cdr3_aa: CASSLEAETQYF; cdr3_nt: TGTGCCAGCAGCTTAGAGGCGGAGACCCAGTACTTC
clone_size: many; v_call: TRBV12-3/TRBV12-4; d_call: -; j_call: TRBJ2-7; cdr3_aa: CASSLGQPQDEQYF; cdr3_nt: TGTGCCAGCAGTTTGGGACAACCCCAGGACGAGCAGTACTTC
clone_size: -; v_call: TRBV5-6; d_call: -; j_call: TRBJ2-5; cdr3_aa: CASSSPGRKEETQYF; cdr3_nt: TGTGCCAGCAGCTCGCCGGGACGGAAAGAAGAGACCCAGTACTTC
clone_size: -; v_call: TRBV29-1; d_call: TRBD2; j_call: TRBJ2-3; cdr3_aa: CSVSRSPLRGGRDTQYF; cdr3_nt: TGCAGCGTTTCTCGTTCGCCCCTTCGGGGAGGGAGGGATACGCAGTATTTT
clone_size: medium-sized; v_call: TRBV4-1; d_call: TRBD2; j_call: TRBJ2-1; cdr3_aa: CASSQWERGRALFYNEQFF; cdr3_nt: TGCGCCAGCAGCCAATGGGAGCGCGGGAGGGCGTTATTTTACAATGAGCAGTTCTTC
clone_size: few; v_call: TRBV10-3; d_call: TRBD2; j_call: TRBJ2-1; cdr3_aa: CATRRAGGLPEQFF; cdr3_nt: TGTGCTACCCGGCGGGCGGGAGGGTTACCTGAGCAGTTCTTC
clone_size: many; v_call: TRBV4-1; d_call: -; j_call: TRBJ2-1; cdr3_aa: CASSQESREVPFF; cdr3_nt: TGCGCCAGCAGCCAAGAATCGCGGGAAGTGCCGTTCTTC